This T cell receptor beta chain appears in the sequencing data of a study of memory CD8 T cells in hepatitis C reinfection (dated 2017 in TCRdb). Study-wide context: Of the five donors, three spontaneously resolved two consecutive HCV infections, and two cleared a primary infection but developed chronic infection after reinfection. Roughly five reinfection cases with stored pre-reinfection samples were identified between the late 2000s and the early 2010s. In the reinfection study, participants with a resolved prior HCV infection were followed up every 3 months. Peak reinfection samples were obtained 3 to 8 weeks after detection of reinfection. Across an HCV reinfection episode in several donors, the study followed the TCR beta repertoire of virus-specific CD8 T cells over time. A case counted as HCV reinfection when an HCV RNA test came back positive after two negative tests taken at least 60 days apart. The peak reinfection time point was selected on the basis of previously published longitudinal tetramer+ CD8 T cell frequency data.

As for this clone: Its specific antigen is unknown. Base qualities are missing; no much larger clone stands one base away.

Points the paper makes about the study in general: Because only four or five donors were included, definitive conclusions about public clonotypes linked to secondary clearance were beyond the reach of the study.

The time point label on this specimen signifies: peak reinfection, 3 to 8 weeks after reinfection detection. TCR sequencing was performed on the sorted cells directly ex vivo, without any in vitro expansion beforehand. The donors were people who inject drugs and were enrolled in Canada's Montreal Acute Hepatitis C Cohort Study (HEPCO). As controls, total naive CD8 T cells were sorted as viable CD3+ CD8+ CD45RO- cells from a couple of donors at all three reinfection time points. Before sorting, cryopreserved peripheral blood mononuclear cells were thawed and CD8 T cells were purified from those thawed cells. CD8 T cells were enriched by negative selection with the MACS CD8+ T cell Isolation Kit. Cells were sorted on a BD FACSAria II sorter running FACSDiva software, and FlowJo was used to analyze the data. CDR3 length: 15 amino acids, cysteine to phenylalanine. Only CDR3 DNA remains: 45 bases, in frame from the first base. The germline V gene encodes CDR1 SGHKS and CDR2 YYEKEE (reference sequence). The V end loses 4 bases and the J end loses 8 bases, and a stretch of 21 bases separates them.

Libraries were made using the immunoSEQ multiplex PCR assay. Genomic DNA was pulled from the sorted cells, and the automated high-throughput method of Adaptive Biotechnologies was used to sequence the TCR beta V, D and J regions. A two-step, bias-controlled multiplex PCR was used to amplify the CDR3 regions. An Illumina instrument was used to sequence the amplified TCR beta libraries. On the study's bioinformatics: The demultiplexed reads were processed to cut down on amplification and sequencing bias, and the IMGT database was used to assign CDR3 sequences to gene families. ImmunoSEQ software version 2.0 was used to analyze the repertoire data. Out-of-frame sequences and sequences containing stop codons in the CDR3 were removed from the clonotype lists. Clonotypes with a frequency below 0.01% were excluded because such low-frequency clonotypes corresponded to less than one cell. Richness was calculated by dividing observed richness by input cell number, and evenness was calculated by dividing Shannon entropy by log observed richness. To measure repertoire diversity and how similar the repertoire was between time points, Simpson diversity and Morisita-Horn overlap indices were applied. Clonotypes were grouped as dominant (>1%), sub-dominant (0.5-0.99%), low abundance (0.1-0.49%) or lowest abundance (<0.1%). A germline index was calculated as total CDR3 length minus total nucleotide additions, divided by total CDR3 length. Drawn from immuneACCESS, this table holds only the in-frame rearrangements with V and J called that TCRdb kept. Clones are partly lost; checked studies trace under half to an unresolved V gene and leave the rest unexplained. That table gives V, J and clone size, and the DNA gave D and trimming. Present in this sample are 35,000 to 55,000 clones, around 87% of which were seen just once. In total, the top ten clones hold 1.2% of the sample.

This chain is built from TRBV5-5 and TRBJ1-2, with TRBD1 perhaps the D gene, on 6 matching bases. Sequenced: naive CD8+ T cells sorted from blood. In the paper's terms, the cell subset or site label means: total naive CD8+CD45RO- T cells. This TCR was recovered from a man aged 18 to 29 with hepatitis C virus infection. Read as DNA, the sequence is TGTGCCAGCAGCCCGAATCAGGGGCCCGGGGAGGGCTACACCTTC. The resulting protein is CASSPNQGPGEGYTF.